This T cell receptor (beta chain) was identified during a study of CD8 T cells in ankylosing spondylitis. TCRdb processed the 5' RACE reads anew with MiXCR; each CDR3 protein has one entry. The sample has around 440,000 distinct CDR3 sequences; about a sixth are singletons. Study-level findings and limits: For ankylosing spondylitis blood, a TCR beta motif of several highly homologous variants appeared characteristic.

Trimming took 5 bases from V and 9 from J, leaving 17 bases between them. The CDR3 loop spans 14 amino acids. This clonotype occurred a few times. Its specificity is unknown. V and J are TRBV12-3 or TRBV12-4 and TRBJ2-1; D possibly corresponds to TRBD1 (5 bases). This receptor was taken from a male donor with ankylosing spondylitis. The specimen was blood, either unsorted or a sorted T cell fraction (not recorded which). Here the CDR3 reads CASSPQGARLEQFF. The CDR3 bases are TGTGCCAGCAGTCCGCAAGGGGCGAGGCTTGAGCAGTTCTTC.